The 3 T cell receptor beta chains listed next were all sequenced from one sample in a study of radiation and T cells in renal cell carcinoma. The data were produced by immunoSEQ multiplex PCR, yet TCRdb's version contains in-frame clones alone and is incomplete. The repertoire includes roughly 140,000 clones, about 87% of them detected once, and 10% to 15% sits in the top ten. Time point: blood 2 weeks post-SBRT. As to treatment: 15 Gy SBRT to primary tumor, nephrectomy 4 weeks later. Sequenced here: blood, sampled from a patient whose treatment included radiotherapy and nephrectomy. All receptors derive from a woman in her forties or fifties with renal cell carcinoma.

The rearrangement joins TRBV7-2 to TRBJ2-3, with 9 bases fitting TRBD2. V shed 4 bases, J shed 1 base, and the junction held 6 bases outside the gene matches. From germline, CDR1 is SGHTA and CDR2 FQGNSA. The CDR3 has 16 residues. The CDR3 loop is CASSSRSGGGTDTQYF. The CDR3, as DNA: TGTGCCAGCAGCTCCCGTAGCGGGGGAGGCACAGATACGCAGTATTTT.

This rearrangement joins TRBV30 to TRBJ2-2; 10 nucleotides line up with TRBD1. This CDR3 comprises 16 residues. In germline, CDR1 is GTSNPN, CDR2 SVGIG (reference sequence). V was clipped by 0 bases and J by 5 bases; unmatched bases: 6. This CDR3 reads CAWSVTGQGGTGELFF. As DNA, the CDR3 is TGTGCCTGGAGTGTCACCGGACAGGGGGGTACCGGGGAGCTGTTTTTT.

V usage is TRBV2 and J usage is TRBJ2-3; 8 bases are a match to TRBD2. CDR3 length equals 17 residues. After removal of 8 bases from V and 3 bases from J, the junction contained 16 bases not matched to a gene. Germline CDR1 and CDR2: SNHLY and FYNNEI. The CDR3 loop is CASPKPGGLARTDTQYF. Written as DNA, the CDR3 is TGTGCCAGCCCAAAACCCGGTGGACTAGCTAGGACAGATACGCAGTATTTT.